This entry lists 18 T cell receptor beta chains sequenced from one sample in a study of human T cells and chemical hapten exposure. Documented time point: patch test 1, 2 weeks after DPC sensitization. This sample's treatment: therapeutic diphenylcyclopropenone sensitization with weekly scalp DPC. TCRdb reanalysed the RACE reads using MiXCR and keeps one entry per CDR3 protein. The sample yields about 340,000 distinct CDR3 sequences, around 7% seen once. The starting material was whole blood, obtained in connection with sensitization to the hapten diphenylcyclopropenone (DPC). The receptors come from a woman under 30 with alopecia areata. Some clones in this sample may be carry-over from other donors' samples.

CDR3 DNA: TGTGCCAGCAGTTTCGGGGACAGGATGCACTATGGCTACACCTTC. This codes for CASSFGDRMHYGYTF. V and J are TRBV28 and TRBJ1-2, with 8 bases matching TRBD1. Trimming at V came to 3 bases and at J to 3 bases, leaving 6 bases not matched to a gene. The germline CDR1 and CDR2 sequences are MDHEN and SYDVKM. The CDR3 has 15 amino acids.

This clonotype was picked up many times. The rearrangement joins TRBV29-1 to TRBJ2-5; 7 bases are shared with TRBD2. The CDR3 extends over 11 amino acids. Trimming at V came to 6 bases and at J to 3 bases, leaving 1 base not matched to a gene. CDR1 and CDR2 from the germline V gene are SQVTM and ANQGSEA. CDR3 amino acids: CSVAGEETQYF. The CDR3 nucleotides are TGCAGCGTCGCGGGGGAAGAGACCCAGTACTTC.

In this sample, this clonotype turned up a few times. The V gene is TRBV14, the J gene TRBJ1-6; D perhaps matches TRBD1 (6 bases). The CDR3 totals 17 residues. The V end was cut by 4 bases, the J end by 6 bases, with 19 bases between. Germline lookup yields CDR1 SGHDN and CDR2 FVKESK. Written as DNA, the CDR3 is TGTGCCAGCAGCCGGGGGGCGCCGGCAGGAACTAATTCACCCCTCCACTTT. It is translated as CASSRGAPAGTNSPLHF.

A few counts support this clonotype. The V and J genes are TRBV28 and TRBJ2-7; D remains ambiguous. The V end lost 5 bases, the J end lost 6 bases, and 17 bases lay between the germline ends. The CDR3 length is 14 residues. Germline-derived CDR1 and CDR2 are MDHEN and SYDVKM. The DNA for the CDR3 is TGTGCCAGCAGTCCCGTCGGCAGCTCAGGCGAGCAGTACTTC. This sequence encodes CASSPVGSSGEQYF.

The chain combines TRBV9 with TRBJ2-3; 12 nucleotides align to TRBD1. This CDR3 has 16 residues. Germline assignment: CDR1 SGDLS and CDR2 YYNGEE. The ends lost 4 bases at V and 6 bases at J; junction bases unmatched: 9. CDR3 DNA sequence: TGTGCCAGCAGCCCGTTACCGGGACAGGGGGCGGATACGCAGTATTTT. Residues: CASSPLPGQGADTQYF.

The V gene is TRBV20-1, the J gene TRBJ2-3; D ambiguous. CDR3 size: 12 residues. Germline V gene lookup returns CDR1 DFQATT and CDR2 SNEGSKA (reference sequence). The V gene lost 3 bases and the J gene lost 3 bases, with 7 bases spanning the gap. CDR3 protein: CSASEATDTQYF. CDR3 bases: TGCAGTGCTAGCGAGGCAACAGATACGCAGTATTTT.

This clonotype was found a few times. V gene TRBV6-5 combines with J gene TRBJ2-7; 7 bases are shared with TRBD1. CDR3 length equals 11 residues. CDR1 and CDR2 (germline): MNHEY, SVGAGI. The CDR3 DNA sequence: TGTGGTACACAGGGGTTAGGCGAGCAGTACTTC. It is translated as CGTQGLGEQYF.

The CDR3 nucleotides are TGTGCCAGCAGCCCTCACATGAACACTGAAGCTTTCTTT. Amino acid sequence: CASSPHMNTEAFF. The V gene is TRBV7-2, the J gene TRBJ1-1; the D is unclear. CDR1 is SGHTA and CDR2 is FQGNSA in the germline V gene. This CDR3 spans 13 amino acids. Trimming pared 5 bases from V and 0 bases from J, leaving 7 bases between.

Only a few counts were recorded for this clonotype. V is TRBV29-1 and J is TRBJ1-5; D remains unclear. Germline V gene data show CDR1 as SQVTM and CDR2 as ANQGSEA. The germline V and J ends were trimmed by 3 bases and 5 bases, with 11 bases remaining between them. The CDR3 contains 13 residues. CDR3 in amino acids: CSVEIRSDQPQHF. The CDR3 coding sequence is TGCAGCGTTGAGATCCGGTCGGATCAGCCCCAGCATTTT.

V usage is TRBV7-9 and J usage is TRBJ1-1; D unclear. From germline, CDR1 is SEHNR and CDR2 FQNEAQ (reference sequence). Trimming took 5 bases from V and 7 from J, leaving 11 bases between them. There are 12 residues in the CDR3. Here the CDR3 reads CASSPIGGEAFF. In nucleotides, the CDR3 is TGTGCCAGCAGCCCTATTGGCGGTGAAGCTTTCTTT.

This clonotype was found many times. This chain connects TRBV13 to TRBJ2-4, with a weak D call TRBD1 (6 bases). Trimming cost V 3 bases and J 7 bases, with 22 bases left between them. The CDR3 length is 17 residues. CDR1 PRHDT and CDR2 FYEKMQ come from the germline V gene (reference sequence). CDR3 in amino acids: CASSFALRTVGGNIQYF. CDR3 DNA: TGTGCCAGCAGCTTTGCCCTCCGGACAGTGGGCGGGAACATTCAGTACTTC.

The sample holds many counts of this clonotype. The gene calls are TRBV14 and TRBJ2-4, with D possibly matching TRBD1 (5 bases). CDR3 length: 13 amino acids. Germline V lookup: CDR1 SGHDN, CDR2 FVKESK. V gave up 0 bases and J gave up 6 bases, with 6 bases separating them. CDR3 sequence (DNA): TGTGCCAGCAGCCAAGACAGGGCAAACATTCAGTACTTC. It codes for CASSQDRANIQYF.

This chain joins TRBV7-2 and TRBJ2-5; D is undetermined. Trimming removed 5 bases at V and 7 bases at J, with 8 bases between. Germline V gene lookup returns CDR1 SGHTA and CDR2 FQGNSA. CDR3 length: 11 amino acids. CDR3 DNA: TGTGCCAGCAGCCCCAAATGGACCCAGTACTTC. Amino acids: CASSPKWTQYF.

This clonotype has more than one count but fewer than ten. The V gene is TRBV7-9, the J gene TRBJ2-6, with D possibly TRBD2 on 6 matching bases. Germline V gene sequence: CDR1 SEHNR, CDR2 FQNEAQ (reference sequence). This CDR3 spans 18 amino acids. V shed 5 bases and J shed 0 bases, with 17 bases lying between them. In nucleotides, the CDR3 is TGTGCCAGCAGCCTCCGGAGGGGAGAAAACTCTGGGGCCAACGTCCTGACTTTC. It is translated as CASSLRRGENSGANVLTF.

This clonotype was counted ten times or more. The chain carries TRBV7-9 and TRBJ1-5; D is undetermined. The V and J ends lost 1 base and 4 bases respectively, with 5 bases between them. From germline, CDR1 is SEHNR and CDR2 FQNEAQ (reference sequence). This CDR3 spans 13 amino acids. DNA of the CDR3: TGTGCCAGCAGCTTAGACACTAATCAGCCCCAGCATTTT. Translated: CASSLDTNQPQHF.

This clonotype showed up just a few times. The chain has TRBV4-2 and TRBJ2-2; D is uncertain. Germline-derived CDR1 and CDR2 are LGHNA and YNFKEQ. The CDR3 loop spans 15 amino acids. Trimming took off 0 bases at V and 1 base at J, with 6 bases between the two ends. The CDR3 bases are TGTGCCAGCAGCCAAGAAGGAGAGAACACCGGGGAGCTGTTTTTT. Its protein is CASSQEGENTGELFF.

In its sample, this clonotype was seen a few times. The chain carries TRBV2 and TRBJ1-2; no definite D call. CDR3 length: 13 residues. Germline assignment: CDR1 SNHLY and CDR2 FYNNEI. Trimming removed 5 bases at V and 3 bases at J, with 10 bases between. The CDR3 DNA reads TGTGCCAGCAGTTCAGGAAACGACTATGGCTACACCTTC. This encodes CASSSGNDYGYTF.

The rearrangement links TRBV5-1 to TRBJ2-2; no definite D call. CDR1 is SGHRS, CDR2 YFSETQ, per germline. The length of the CDR3 is 15 residues. V was pared by 2 bases and J by 1 base, with 9 bases between. Written as DNA, the CDR3 is TGCGCCAGCAGCTTAGAGCTCATGAACACCGGGGAGCTGTTTTTT. It yields the protein CASSLELMNTGELFF.